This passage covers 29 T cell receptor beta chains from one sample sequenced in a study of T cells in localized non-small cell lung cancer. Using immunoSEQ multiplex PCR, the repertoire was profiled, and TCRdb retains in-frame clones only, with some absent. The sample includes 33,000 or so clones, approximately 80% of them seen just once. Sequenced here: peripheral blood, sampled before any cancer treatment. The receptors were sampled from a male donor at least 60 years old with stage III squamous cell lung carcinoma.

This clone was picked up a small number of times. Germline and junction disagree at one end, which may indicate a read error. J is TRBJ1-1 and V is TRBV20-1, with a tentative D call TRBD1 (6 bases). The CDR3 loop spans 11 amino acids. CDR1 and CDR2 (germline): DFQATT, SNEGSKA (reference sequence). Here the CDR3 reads CSSRGDTEAFF. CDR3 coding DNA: TGCAGTTCTAGGGGGGACACTGAAGCTTTCTTT.

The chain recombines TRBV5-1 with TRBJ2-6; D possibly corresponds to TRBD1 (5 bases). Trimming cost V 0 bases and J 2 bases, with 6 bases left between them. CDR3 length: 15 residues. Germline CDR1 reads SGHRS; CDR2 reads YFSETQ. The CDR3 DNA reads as TGCGCCAGCAGCTTGGAAGGGGCTGGGGCCAACGTCCTGACTTTC. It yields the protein CASSLEGAGANVLTF. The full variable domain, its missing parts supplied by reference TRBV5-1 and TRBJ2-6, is KAGVTQTPRYLIKTRGQQVTLSCSPISGHRSVSWYQQTPGQGLQFLFEYFSETQRNKGNFPGRFSGRQFSNSRSEMNVSTLELGDSALYLCASSLEGAGANVLTFGAGSRLTVL.

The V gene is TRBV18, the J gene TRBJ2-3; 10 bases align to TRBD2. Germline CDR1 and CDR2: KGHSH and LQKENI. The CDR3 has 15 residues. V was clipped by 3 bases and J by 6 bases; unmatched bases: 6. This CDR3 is CASSPSSGSEDTQYF. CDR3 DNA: TGTGCCAGCTCACCGTCTAGCGGGAGCGAGGATACGCAGTATTTT.

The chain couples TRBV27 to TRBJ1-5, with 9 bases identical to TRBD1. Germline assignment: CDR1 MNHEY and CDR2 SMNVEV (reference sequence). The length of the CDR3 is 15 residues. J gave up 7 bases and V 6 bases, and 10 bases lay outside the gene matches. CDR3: CASRPTGQGTQPQHF. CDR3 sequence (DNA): TGTGCCAGCAGACCGACGGGACAGGGTACACAGCCCCAGCATTTT.

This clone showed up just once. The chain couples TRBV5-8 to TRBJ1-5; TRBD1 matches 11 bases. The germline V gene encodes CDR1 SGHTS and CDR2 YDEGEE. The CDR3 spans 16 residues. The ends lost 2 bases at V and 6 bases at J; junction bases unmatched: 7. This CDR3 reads CASSFSGTGGSQPQHF. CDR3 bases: TGTGCCAGCAGCTTTTCCGGGACAGGGGGGAGTCAGCCCCAGCATTTT. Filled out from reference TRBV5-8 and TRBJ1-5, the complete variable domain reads EAGVTQSPTHLIKTRGQQATLRCSPISGHTSVYWYQQALGLGLQFLLWYDEGEERNRGNFPPRFSGRQFPNYSSELNVNALELEDSALYLCASSFSGTGGSQPQHFGDGTRLSIL.

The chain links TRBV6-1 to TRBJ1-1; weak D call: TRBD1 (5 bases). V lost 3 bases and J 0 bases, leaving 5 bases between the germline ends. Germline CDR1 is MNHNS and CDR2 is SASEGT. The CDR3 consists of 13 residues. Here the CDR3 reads CASSETVNTEAFF. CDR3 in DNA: TGTGCCAGCAGTGAGACAGTGAACACTGAAGCTTTCTTT.

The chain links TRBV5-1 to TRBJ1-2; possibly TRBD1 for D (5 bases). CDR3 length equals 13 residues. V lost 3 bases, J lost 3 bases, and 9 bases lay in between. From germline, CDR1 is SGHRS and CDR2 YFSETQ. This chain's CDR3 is CASSSPGDYGYTF. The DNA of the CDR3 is TGCGCCAGCAGCTCCCCGGGGGACTATGGCTACACCTTC. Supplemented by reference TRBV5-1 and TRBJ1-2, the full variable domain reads KAGVTQTPRYLIKTRGQQVTLSCSPISGHRSVSWYQQTPGQGLQFLFEYFSETQRNKGNFPGRFSGRQFSNSRSEMNVSTLELGDSALYLCASSSPGDYGYTFGSGTRLTVV.

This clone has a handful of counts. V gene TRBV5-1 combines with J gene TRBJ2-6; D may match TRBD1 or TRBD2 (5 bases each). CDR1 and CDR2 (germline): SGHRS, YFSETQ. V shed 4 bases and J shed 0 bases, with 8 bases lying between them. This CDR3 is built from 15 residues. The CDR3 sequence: CASSLGDSGANVLTF. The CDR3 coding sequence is TGCGCCAGCAGCCTGGGGGACTCTGGGGCCAACGTCCTGACTTTC. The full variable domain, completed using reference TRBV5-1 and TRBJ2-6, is KAGVTQTPRYLIKTRGQQVTLSCSPISGHRSVSWYQQTPGQGLQFLFEYFSETQRNKGNFPGRFSGRQFSNSRSEMNVSTLELGDSALYLCASSLGDSGANVLTFGAGSRLTVL.

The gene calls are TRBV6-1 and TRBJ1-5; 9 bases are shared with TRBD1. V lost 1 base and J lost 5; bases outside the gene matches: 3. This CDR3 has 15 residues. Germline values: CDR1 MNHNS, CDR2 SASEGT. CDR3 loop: CASSEGGQGYQPQHF. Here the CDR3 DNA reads TGTGCCAGCAGTGAAGGAGGACAGGGGTATCAGCCCCAGCATTTT.

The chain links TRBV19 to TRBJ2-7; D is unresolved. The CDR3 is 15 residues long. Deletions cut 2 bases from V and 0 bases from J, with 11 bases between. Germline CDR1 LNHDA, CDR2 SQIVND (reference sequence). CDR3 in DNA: TGTGCCAGTAGTATAAACAGCCTGAGCTCCTACGAGCAGTACTTC. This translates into CASSINSLSSYEQYF.

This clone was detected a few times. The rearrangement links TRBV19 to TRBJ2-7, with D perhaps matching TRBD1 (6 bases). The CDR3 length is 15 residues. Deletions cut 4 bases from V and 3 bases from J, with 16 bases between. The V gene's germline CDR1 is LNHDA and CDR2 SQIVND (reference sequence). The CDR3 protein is CASSTGGRGGYEQYF. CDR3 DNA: TGTGCCAGTAGTACAGGAGGTAGAGGGGGCTACGAGCAGTACTTC.

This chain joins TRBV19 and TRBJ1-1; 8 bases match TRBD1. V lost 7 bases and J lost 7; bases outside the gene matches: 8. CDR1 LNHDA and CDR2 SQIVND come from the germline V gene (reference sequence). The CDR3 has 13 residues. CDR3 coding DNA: TGTGCCAGTACGGACAGGGACAATGTTGAAGCTTTCTTT. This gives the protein CASTDRDNVEAFF.

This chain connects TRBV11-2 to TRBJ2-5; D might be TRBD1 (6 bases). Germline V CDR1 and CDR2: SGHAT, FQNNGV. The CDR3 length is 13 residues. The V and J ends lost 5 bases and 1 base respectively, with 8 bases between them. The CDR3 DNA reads TGTGCCAGCAGCCGGGACATCCAAGAGACCCAGTACTTC. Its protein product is CASSRDIQETQYF.

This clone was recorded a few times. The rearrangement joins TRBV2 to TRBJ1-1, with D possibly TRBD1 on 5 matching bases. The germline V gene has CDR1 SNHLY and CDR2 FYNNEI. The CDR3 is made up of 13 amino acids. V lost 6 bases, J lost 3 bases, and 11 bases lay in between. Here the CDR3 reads CASRLLGDTEAFF. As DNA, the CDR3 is TGTGCCAGCAGATTGCTGGGGGACACTGAAGCTTTCTTT.

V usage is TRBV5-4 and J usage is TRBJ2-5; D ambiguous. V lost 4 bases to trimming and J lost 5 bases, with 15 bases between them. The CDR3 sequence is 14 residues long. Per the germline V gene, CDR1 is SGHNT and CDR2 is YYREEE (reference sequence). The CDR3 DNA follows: TGTGCCAGCAGCCCTGGCGGATCTGGGGAGACCCAGTACTTC. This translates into CASSPGGSGETQYF.

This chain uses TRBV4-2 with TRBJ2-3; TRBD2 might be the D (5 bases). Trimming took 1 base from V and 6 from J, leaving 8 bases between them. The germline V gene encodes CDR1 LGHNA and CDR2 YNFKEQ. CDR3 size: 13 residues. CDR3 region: CASSQGERDTQYF. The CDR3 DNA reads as TGTGCCAGCAGCCAAGGAGAGCGGGATACGCAGTATTTT.

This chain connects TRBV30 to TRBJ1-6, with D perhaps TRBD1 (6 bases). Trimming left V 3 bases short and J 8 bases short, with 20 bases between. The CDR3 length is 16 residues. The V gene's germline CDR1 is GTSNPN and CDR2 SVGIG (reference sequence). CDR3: CAWSPAGGTRYSPLHF. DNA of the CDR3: TGTGCCTGGAGCCCAGCGGGGGGCACTAGGTATTCACCCCTCCACTTT.

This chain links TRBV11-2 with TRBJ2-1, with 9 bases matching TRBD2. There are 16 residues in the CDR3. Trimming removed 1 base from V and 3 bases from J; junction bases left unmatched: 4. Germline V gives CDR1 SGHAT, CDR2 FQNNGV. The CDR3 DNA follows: TGTGCCAGCAGCTTAGCGAGGACTAGCGTCTACAATGAGCAGTTCTTC. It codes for CASSLARTSVYNEQFF. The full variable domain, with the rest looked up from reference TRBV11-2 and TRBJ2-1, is EAGVAQSPRYKIIEKRQSVAFWCNPISGHATLYWYQQILGQGPKLLIQFQNNGVVDDSQLPKDRFSAERLKGVDSTLKIQPAKLEDSAVYLCASSLARTSVYNEQFFGPGTRLTVL.

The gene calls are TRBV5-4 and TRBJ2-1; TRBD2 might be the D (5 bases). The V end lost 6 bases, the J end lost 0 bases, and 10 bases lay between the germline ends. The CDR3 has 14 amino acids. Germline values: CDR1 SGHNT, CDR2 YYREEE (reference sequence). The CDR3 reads CASTSGGSYNEQFF. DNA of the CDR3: TGTGCCAGCACCTCCGGAGGCTCCTACAATGAGCAGTTCTTC.

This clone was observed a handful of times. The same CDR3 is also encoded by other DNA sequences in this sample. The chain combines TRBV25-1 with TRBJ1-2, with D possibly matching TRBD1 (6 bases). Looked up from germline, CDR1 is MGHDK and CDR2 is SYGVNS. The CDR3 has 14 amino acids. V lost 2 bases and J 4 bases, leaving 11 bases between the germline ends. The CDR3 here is CASSEPGVSYGYTF. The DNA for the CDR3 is TGTGCCAGCAGTGAACCAGGGGTTTCCTATGGCTACACCTTC.

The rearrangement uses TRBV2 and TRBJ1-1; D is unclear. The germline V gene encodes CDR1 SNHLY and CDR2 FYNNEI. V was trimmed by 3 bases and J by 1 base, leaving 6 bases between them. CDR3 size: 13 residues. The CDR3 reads CASSEVGNTEAFF. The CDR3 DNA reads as TGTGCCAGCAGTGAGGTAGGGAACACTGAAGCTTTCTTT.

In nucleotides, the CDR3 is TGCGCCAGCACCCCAGGGGACCGCTCTGGGGCCAACGTCCTGACTTTC. Its protein is CASTPGDRSGANVLTF. The chain carries TRBV5-1 and TRBJ2-6; D may be TRBD1 (6 bases). Between the trimmed V and J ends, which lost 6 bases and 0 bases, there was a span of 13 bases. The CDR3 consists of 16 residues. Germline CDR1 is SGHRS and CDR2 is YFSETQ.

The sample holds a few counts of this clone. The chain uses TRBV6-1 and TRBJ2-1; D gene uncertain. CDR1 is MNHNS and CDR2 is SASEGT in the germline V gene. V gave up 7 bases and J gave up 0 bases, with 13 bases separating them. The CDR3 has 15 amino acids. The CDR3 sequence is CASTKDRSSYNEQFF. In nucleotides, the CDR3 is TGTGCCAGCACTAAGGACCGTAGCTCCTACAATGAGCAGTTCTTC.

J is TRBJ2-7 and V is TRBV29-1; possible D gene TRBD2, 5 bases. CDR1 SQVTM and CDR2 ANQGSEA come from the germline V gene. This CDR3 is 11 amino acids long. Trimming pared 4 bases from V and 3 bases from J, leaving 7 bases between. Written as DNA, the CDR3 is TGCAGCGTTGGACGGGACTACGAGCAGTACTTC. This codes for CSVGRDYEQYF.

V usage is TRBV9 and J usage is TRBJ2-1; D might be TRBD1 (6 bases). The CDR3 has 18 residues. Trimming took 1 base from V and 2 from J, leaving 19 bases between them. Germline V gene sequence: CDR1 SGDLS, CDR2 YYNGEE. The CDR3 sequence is CASSVTSGPGDTYNEQFF. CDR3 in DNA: TGTGCCAGCAGCGTAACCAGCGGTCCAGGGGACACCTACAATGAGCAGTTCTTC.

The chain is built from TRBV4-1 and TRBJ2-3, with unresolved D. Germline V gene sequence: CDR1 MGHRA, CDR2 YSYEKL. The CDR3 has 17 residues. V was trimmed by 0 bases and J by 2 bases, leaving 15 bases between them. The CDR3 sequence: CASSQDTRARPTDTQYF. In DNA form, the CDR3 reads TGCGCCAGCAGCCAAGATACACGAGCCCGACCCACAGATACGCAGTATTTT.

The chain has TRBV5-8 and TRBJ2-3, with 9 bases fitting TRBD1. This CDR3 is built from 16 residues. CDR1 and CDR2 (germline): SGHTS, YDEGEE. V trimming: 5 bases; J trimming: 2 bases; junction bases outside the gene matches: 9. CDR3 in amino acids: CASRPTGGASTDTQYF. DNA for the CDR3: TGTGCCAGCAGGCCAACAGGGGGCGCTTCCACAGATACGCAGTATTTT.

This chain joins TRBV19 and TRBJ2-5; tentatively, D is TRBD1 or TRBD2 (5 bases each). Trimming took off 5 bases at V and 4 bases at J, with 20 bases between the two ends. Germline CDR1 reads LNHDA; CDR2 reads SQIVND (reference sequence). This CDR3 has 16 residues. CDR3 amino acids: CASSADHGAGGETQYF. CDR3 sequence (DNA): TGTGCCAGTAGTGCCGACCACGGGGCCGGAGGAGAGACCCAGTACTTC.

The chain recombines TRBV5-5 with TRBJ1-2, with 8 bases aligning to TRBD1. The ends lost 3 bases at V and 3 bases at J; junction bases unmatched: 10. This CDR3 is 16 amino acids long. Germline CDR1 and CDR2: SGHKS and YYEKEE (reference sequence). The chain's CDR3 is CASSSTTGARYYGYTF. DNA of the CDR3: TGTGCCAGCAGCTCAACGACAGGGGCCCGATACTATGGCTACACCTTC.